Given below is one T cell receptor beta chain in context. Grouping used clinical history reported by participants in a survey and questionnaire. The source of the sample is a study of blood T cell repertoires in COVID-19. Sequenced by immunoSEQ multiplex PCR; TCRdb stores in-frame clones only, minus some. Of more than 300,000 clones in the sample, 85% to 95% were seen once. Germline values: CDR1 LGHDT, CDR2 YNNKEL (reference sequence). The CDR3 loop spans 14 amino acids. V gave up 0 bases and J gave up 8 bases, with 10 bases separating them. Specimen: PBMCs or T cells enriched from blood (not recorded which). The TCR sequence derives from a young woman who had been exposed to COVID-19. V usage is TRBV3-1 (or the pseudogene TRBV3-2) and J usage is TRBJ1-4, with D possibly being TRBD1 (6 bases). CDR3 protein: CASSQDGGGEKLFF. The CDR3 DNA reads as TGTGCCAGCAGCCAAGATGGGGGGGGCGAAAAACTGTTTTTT.